Sequencing of this T cell receptor (beta chain) was carried out in a study of monozygotic twins with inflammatory bowel disease. In regard to this clonotype: The antigen remains undetermined.

Study-wide points: Varying immunosuppressive regimens may have increased patient repertoire variability. Evidence did not back any single strong signal or clonotype linked to IBD.

Blood was drawn at around 2.5 ml per donor. Template switching added UMIs carrying a 6-nucleotide sample barcode. TCRdb reprocessed the 5' RACE reads and stores each CDR3 protein as one record, lacking DNA. Its listing shows nearly 450,000 distinct CDR3 sequences. CDR3 length equals 15 residues. Germline V gene lookup returns CDR1 MNHEY and CDR2 SVGEGT. Specimen: blood. The sequence was collected from a human donor with ulcerative colitis or Crohn's disease, or a healthy co-twin of an affected twin (not recorded which). The chain uses TRBV6-2 or TRBV6-3 and TRBJ2-4. The CDR3 loop is CASSYMWDGKNIQYF.